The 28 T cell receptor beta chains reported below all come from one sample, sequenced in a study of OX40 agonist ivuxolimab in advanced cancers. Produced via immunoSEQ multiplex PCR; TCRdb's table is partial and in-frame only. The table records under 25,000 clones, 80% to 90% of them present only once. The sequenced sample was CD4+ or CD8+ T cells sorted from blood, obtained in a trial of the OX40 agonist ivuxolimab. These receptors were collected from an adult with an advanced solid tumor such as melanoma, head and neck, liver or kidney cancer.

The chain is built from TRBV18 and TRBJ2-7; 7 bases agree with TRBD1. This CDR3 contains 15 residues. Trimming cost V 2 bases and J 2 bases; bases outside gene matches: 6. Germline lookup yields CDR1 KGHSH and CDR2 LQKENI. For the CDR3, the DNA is TGTGCCAGCTCACCATACAGGGACAGCACCTACGAGCAGTACTTC. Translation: CASSPYRDSTYEQYF.

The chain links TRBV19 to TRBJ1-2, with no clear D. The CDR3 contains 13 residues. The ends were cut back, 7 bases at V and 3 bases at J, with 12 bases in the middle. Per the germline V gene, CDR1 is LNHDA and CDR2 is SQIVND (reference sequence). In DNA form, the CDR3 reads TGTGCCAGTACAGTAGCGGCAGACTATGGCTACACCTTC. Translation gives CASTVAADYGYTF.

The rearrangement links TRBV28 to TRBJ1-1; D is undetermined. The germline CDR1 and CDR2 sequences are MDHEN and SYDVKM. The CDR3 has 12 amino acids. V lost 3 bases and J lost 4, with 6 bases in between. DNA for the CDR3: TGTGCCAGCAGTTTTATGAGCACTGAAGCTTTCTTT. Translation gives CASSFMSTEAFF. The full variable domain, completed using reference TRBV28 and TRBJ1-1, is DVKVTQSSRYLVKRTGEKVFLECVQDMDHENMFWYRQDPGLGLRLIYFSYDVKMKEKGDIPEGYSVSREKKERFSLILESASTNQTSMYLCASSFMSTEAFFGQGTRLTVV.

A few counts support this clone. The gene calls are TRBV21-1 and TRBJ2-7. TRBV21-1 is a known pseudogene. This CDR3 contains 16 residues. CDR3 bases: TGTGCCAGCAGCAACACCACCAGACGAGTCTCCTACGAGCAGTACTTC. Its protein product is CASSNTTRRVSYEQYF.

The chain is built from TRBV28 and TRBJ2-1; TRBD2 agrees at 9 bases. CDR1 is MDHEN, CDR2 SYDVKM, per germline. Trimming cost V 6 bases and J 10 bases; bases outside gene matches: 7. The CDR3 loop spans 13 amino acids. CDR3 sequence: CASRSSGVPEQFF. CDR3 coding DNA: TGTGCCAGCAGGTCTAGCGGGGTACCAGAGCAGTTCTTC. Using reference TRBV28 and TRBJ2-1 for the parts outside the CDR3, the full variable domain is DVKVTQSSRYLVKRTGEKVFLECVQDMDHENMFWYRQDPGLGLRLIYFSYDVKMKEKGDIPEGYSVSREKKERFSLILESASTNQTSMYLCASRSSGVPEQFFGPGTRLTVL.

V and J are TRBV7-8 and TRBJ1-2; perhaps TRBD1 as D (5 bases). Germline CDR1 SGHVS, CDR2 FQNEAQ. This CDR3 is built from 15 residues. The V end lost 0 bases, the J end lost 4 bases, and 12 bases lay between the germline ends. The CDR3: CASSLAGQEAYGYTF. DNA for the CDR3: TGTGCCAGCAGCTTAGCGGGGCAAGAGGCCTATGGCTACACCTTC.

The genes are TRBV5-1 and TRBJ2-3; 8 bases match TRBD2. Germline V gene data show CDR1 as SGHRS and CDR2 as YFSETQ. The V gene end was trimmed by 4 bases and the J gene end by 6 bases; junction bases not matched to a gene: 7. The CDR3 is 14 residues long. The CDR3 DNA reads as TGCGCCAGCAGCCCAGGGACTAGGACCGATACGCAGTATTTT. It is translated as CASSPGTRTDTQYF.

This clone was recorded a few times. CDR3 in DNA: TGCGCCAGCAGCCGGGGACAGGACCTAGGACAGCCCCAGCATTTT. Translated: CASSRGQDLGQPQHF. The chain links TRBV4-1 to TRBJ1-5, with TRBD1 matching 8 bases. The V gene end was trimmed by 4 bases and the J gene end by 7 bases; junction bases not matched to a gene: 9. The CDR3 extends over 15 amino acids. CDR1 is MGHRA, CDR2 YSYEKL, per germline.

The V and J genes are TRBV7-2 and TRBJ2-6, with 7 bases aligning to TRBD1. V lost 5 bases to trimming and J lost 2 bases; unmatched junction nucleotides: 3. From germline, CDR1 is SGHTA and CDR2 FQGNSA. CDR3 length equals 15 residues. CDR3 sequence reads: CASSPQGAGANVLTF. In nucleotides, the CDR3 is TGTGCCAGCAGCCCGCAGGGGGCTGGGGCCAACGTCCTGACTTTC.

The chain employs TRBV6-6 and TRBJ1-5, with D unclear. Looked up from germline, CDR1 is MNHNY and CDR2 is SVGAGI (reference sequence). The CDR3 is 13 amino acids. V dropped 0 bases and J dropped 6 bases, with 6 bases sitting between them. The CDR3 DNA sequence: TGTGCCAGCAGTTACTCGCTCGTTCAGCCCCAGCATTTT. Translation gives CASSYSLVQPQHF.

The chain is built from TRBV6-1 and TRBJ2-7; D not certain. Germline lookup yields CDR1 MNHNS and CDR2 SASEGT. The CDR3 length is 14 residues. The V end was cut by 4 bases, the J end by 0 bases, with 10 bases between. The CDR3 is CASSARKNSYEQYF. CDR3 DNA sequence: TGTGCCAGCAGTGCCAGAAAAAACTCCTACGAGCAGTACTTC.

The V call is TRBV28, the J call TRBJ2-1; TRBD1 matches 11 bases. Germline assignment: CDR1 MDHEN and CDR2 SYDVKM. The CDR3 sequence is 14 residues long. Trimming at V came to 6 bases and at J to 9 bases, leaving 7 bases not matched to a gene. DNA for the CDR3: TGTGCCAGCAGCCGGACAGGGGGCTGGGGTGAGCAGTTCTTC. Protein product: CASSRTGGWGEQFF.

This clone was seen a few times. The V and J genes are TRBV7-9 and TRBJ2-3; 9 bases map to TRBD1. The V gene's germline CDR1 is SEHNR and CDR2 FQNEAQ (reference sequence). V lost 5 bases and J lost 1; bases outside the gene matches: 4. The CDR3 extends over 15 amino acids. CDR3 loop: CASSARQGGTDTQYF. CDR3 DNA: TGTGCCAGCAGCGCTCGACAGGGGGGCACAGATACGCAGTATTTT.

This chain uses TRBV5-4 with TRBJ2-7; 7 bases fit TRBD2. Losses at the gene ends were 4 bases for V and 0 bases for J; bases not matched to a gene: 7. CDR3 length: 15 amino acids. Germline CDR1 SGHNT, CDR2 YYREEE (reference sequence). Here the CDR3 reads CASSIGGSVSYEQYF. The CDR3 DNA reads TGTGCCAGCAGCATAGGCGGGAGCGTCTCCTACGAGCAGTACTTC.

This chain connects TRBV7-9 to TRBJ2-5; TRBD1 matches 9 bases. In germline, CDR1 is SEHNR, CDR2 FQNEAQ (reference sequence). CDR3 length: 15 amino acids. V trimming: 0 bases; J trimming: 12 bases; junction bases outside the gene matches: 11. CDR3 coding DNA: TGTGCCAGCAGCTTAGCTTTAGGGGACAGGGAGCGTAAGTACTTC. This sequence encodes CASSLALGDRERKYF.

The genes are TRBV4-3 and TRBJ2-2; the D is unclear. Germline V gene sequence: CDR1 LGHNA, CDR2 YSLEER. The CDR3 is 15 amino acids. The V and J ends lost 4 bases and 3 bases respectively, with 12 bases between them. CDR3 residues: CASSPRPRDTGELFF. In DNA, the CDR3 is TGCGCCAGCAGCCCCAGACCTCGGGACACCGGGGAGCTGTTTTTT.

CDR3 bases: TGTGCCAGCAGCGACCGACAGGGGGCCTACAATGAGCAGTTCTTC. This sequence encodes CASSDRQGAYNEQFF. The rearrangement links TRBV9 to TRBJ2-1, with 9 bases lining up with TRBD1. The CDR3 runs 15 residues. V dropped 3 bases and J dropped 2; count of bases not matched to a gene: 3. Germline lookup yields CDR1 SGDLS and CDR2 YYNGEE. The variable domain in full, completed from reference TRBV9 and TRBJ2-1, reads DSGVTQTPKHLITATGQRVTLRCSPRSGDLSVYWYQQSLDQGLQFLIQYYNGEERAKGNILERFSAQQFPDLHSELNLSSLELGDSALYFCASSDRQGAYNEQFFGPGTRLTVL.

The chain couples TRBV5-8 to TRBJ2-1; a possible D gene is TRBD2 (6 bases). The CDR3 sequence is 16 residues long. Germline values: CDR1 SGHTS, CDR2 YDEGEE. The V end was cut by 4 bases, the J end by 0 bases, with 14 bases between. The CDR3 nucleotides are TGTGCCAGCAGCCTCACCGGGACTCGCTCCTACAATGAGCAGTTCTTC. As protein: CASSLTGTRSYNEQFF.

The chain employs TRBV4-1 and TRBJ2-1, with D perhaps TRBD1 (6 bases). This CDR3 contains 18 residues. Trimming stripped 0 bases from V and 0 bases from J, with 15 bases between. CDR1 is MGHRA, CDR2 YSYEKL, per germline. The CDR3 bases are TGCGCCAGCAGCCAAGACCGGTGGGGGCGCCCCTCCTACAATGAGCAGTTCTTC. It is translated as CASSQDRWGRPSYNEQFF.

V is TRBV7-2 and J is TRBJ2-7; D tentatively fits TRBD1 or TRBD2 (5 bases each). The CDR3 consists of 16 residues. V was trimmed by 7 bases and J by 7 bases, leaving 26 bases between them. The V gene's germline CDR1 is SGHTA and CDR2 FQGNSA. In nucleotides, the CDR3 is TGTGCCAGCACCTACTGGGGCCGGGGCACCCCGGGGGAGCAGTACTTC. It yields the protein CASTYWGRGTPGEQYF.

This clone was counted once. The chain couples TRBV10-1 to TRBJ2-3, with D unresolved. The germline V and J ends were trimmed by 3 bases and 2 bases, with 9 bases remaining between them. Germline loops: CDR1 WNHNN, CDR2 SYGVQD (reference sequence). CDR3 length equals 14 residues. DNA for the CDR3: TGCGCCAGCAGTGATACCCTTCCCACAGATACGCAGTATTTT. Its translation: CASSDTLPTDTQYF.

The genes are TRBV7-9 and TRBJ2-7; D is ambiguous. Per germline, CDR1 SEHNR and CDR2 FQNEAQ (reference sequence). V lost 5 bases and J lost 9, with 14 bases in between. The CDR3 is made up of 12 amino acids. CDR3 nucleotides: TGTGCCAGCAGCCCCCCCCTCTCTGTGCAGTACTTC. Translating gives CASSPPLSVQYF.

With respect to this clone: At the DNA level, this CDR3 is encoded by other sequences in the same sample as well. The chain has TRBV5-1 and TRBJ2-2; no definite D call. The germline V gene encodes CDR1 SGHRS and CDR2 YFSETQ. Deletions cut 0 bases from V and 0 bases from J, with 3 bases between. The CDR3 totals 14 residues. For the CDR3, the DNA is TGCGCCAGCAGCTTGGCACCGAACACCGGGGAGCTGTTTTTT. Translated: CASSLAPNTGELFF.

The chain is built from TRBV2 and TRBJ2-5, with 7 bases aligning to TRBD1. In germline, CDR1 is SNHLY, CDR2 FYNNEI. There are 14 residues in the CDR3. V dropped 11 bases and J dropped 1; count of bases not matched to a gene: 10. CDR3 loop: CAGTSDRVQETQYF. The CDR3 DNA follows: TGTGCCGGTACTTCAGACAGGGTCCAAGAGACCCAGTACTTC.

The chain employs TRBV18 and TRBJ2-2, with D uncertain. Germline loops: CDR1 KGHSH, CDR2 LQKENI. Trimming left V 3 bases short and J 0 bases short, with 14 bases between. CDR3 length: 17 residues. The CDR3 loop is CASSPTVVAANTGELFF. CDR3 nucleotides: TGTGCCAGCTCACCTACCGTGGTGGCAGCGAACACCGGGGAGCTGTTTTTT.

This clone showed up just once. The CDR3 loop reads CASSLAYGTGNYGYTF. CDR3 DNA sequence: TGCGCCAGCAGCTTGGCTTACGGGACAGGGAACTATGGCTACACCTTC. The chain links TRBV5-1 to TRBJ1-2; 9 bases are a match to TRBD1. CDR3 length: 16 residues. The J segment lost 2 bases and the V segment lost 0 bases, leaving 5 bases of the junction unmatched. Germline CDR1 SGHRS, CDR2 YFSETQ. The variable domain in full, completed from reference TRBV5-1 and TRBJ1-2, reads KAGVTQTPRYLIKTRGQQVTLSCSPISGHRSVSWYQQTPGQGLQFLFEYFSETQRNKGNFPGRFSGRQFSNSRSEMNVSTLELGDSALYLCASSLAYGTGNYGYTFGSGTRLTVV.

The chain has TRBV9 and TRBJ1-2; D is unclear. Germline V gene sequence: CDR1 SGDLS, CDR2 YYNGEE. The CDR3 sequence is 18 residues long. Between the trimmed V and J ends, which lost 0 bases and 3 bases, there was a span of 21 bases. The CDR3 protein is CASSVESRSVRRYYGYTF. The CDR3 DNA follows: TGTGCCAGCAGCGTAGAAAGCAGGTCAGTCCGCAGATACTATGGCTACACCTTC.

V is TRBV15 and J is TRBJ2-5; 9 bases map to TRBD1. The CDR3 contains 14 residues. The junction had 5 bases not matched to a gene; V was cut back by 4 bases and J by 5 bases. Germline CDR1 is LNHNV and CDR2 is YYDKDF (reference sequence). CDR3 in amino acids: CATSKTGGPETQYF. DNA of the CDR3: TGTGCCACCAGCAAAACAGGGGGCCCTGAGACCCAGTACTTC.